This entry lists 25 T cell receptor beta chains sequenced from one sample in a study of cytomegalovirus exposure and HLA in healthy donors. The primer mix had 60 Vbeta and 13 Jbeta primers. The protocol was immunoSEQ multiplex PCR, while the TCRdb copy is restricted to in-frame clones and leaves out a portion. The data hold about 110,000 clones, with around 80% observed a single time. The sample consisted of PBMCs. These receptor sequences come from a man between 25 and 39 years old in good health and CMV-seropositive.

The rearrangement uses TRBV27 and TRBJ1-4; D is unclear. This CDR3 is 13 amino acids long. The germline V and J ends were trimmed by 2 bases and 5 bases, with 6 bases remaining between them. Germline-derived CDR1 and CDR2 are MNHEY and SMNVEV (reference sequence). The DNA of the CDR3 is TGTGCCAGCAGTTTAAGAGTGAATGAAAAACTGTTTTTT. It yields the protein CASSLRVNEKLFF.

Points on this clone: In the same sample, other DNA sequences code for this CDR3. The chain has TRBV13 and TRBJ2-2, with 8 positions matching TRBD1. The CDR3 spans 13 residues. The germline CDR1 and CDR2 sequences are PRHDT and FYEKMQ (reference sequence). Germline trimming cut 9 bases from V and 6 bases from J; bases unmatched to any gene: 6. CDR3 sequence (DNA): TGTGCCAGTCGACAGGGGTACTCCGGGGAGCTGTTTTTT. It translates to CASRQGYSGELFF.

Details on this clone: The limits of the CDR3 on the DNA are not certain, so only TCRdb's listed CDR3 is given. The chain uses TRBV9 and TRBJ1-2; the DNA was not used to check the table's D call, TRBD1. Germline V gene data show CDR1 as SGDLS and CDR2 as YYNGEE. The CDR3 comprises 14 residues, both ends counted. The CDR3 sequence: CASSVGTGNYGYPF.

Of note for this clone: This same CDR3 is encoded by further DNA sequences in the sample. The chain has TRBV5-5 and TRBJ1-1; D not resolved. The CDR3 sequence is 13 residues long. Germline-derived CDR1 and CDR2 are SGHKS and YYEKEE (reference sequence). Trimming stripped 0 bases from V and 3 bases from J, with 6 bases between. CDR3 nucleotides: TGTGCCAGCAGCTTGGACAGCTACACTGAAGCTTTCTTT. This codes for CASSLDSYTEAFF.

The V and J genes are TRBV29-1 and TRBJ1-2; 9 bases line up with TRBD1. Trimming cost V 3 bases and J 5 bases; bases outside gene matches: 7. Per germline, CDR1 SQVTM and CDR2 ANQGSEA. This CDR3 has 14 amino acids. CDR3 DNA sequence: TGCAGCGTTGATTCTTATGGGACAGGGTATGGCTACACCTTC. Its translation is CSVDSYGTGYGYTF.

The V gene is TRBV27, the J gene TRBJ2-2; 11 nucleotides agree with TRBD1. Germline CDR1 reads MNHEY; CDR2 reads SMNVEV (reference sequence). Losses at the gene ends were 6 bases for V and 1 base for J; bases not matched to a gene: 7. CDR3 length: 17 residues. As DNA, the CDR3 is TGTGCCAGCAGGTTAACCGGGACAGGGGGGAACACCGGGGAGCTGTTTTTT. Translation: CASRLTGTGGNTGELFF.

This chain uses TRBV14 with TRBJ1-2, with D maybe TRBD1 (6 bases). The CDR3 length is 19 residues. Germline CDR1 is SGHDN and CDR2 is FVKESK. The V and J ends lost 0 bases and 4 bases respectively, with 24 bases between them. The DNA for the CDR3 is TGTGCCAGCAGCCAAGATCGAGGCGGGGGCTATGACAGGCCCTATGGCTACACCTTC. As protein: CASSQDRGGGYDRPYGYTF.

This chain joins TRBV5-1 and TRBJ2-7; the match to TRBD1 covers 7 bases. Germline assignment: CDR1 SGHRS and CDR2 YFSETQ. CDR3 length: 15 residues. V lost 2 bases to trimming and J lost 2 bases; unmatched junction nucleotides: 7. CDR3 coding DNA: TGCGCCAGCAGCTTTGGGGACAGACCCACCTACGAGCAGTACTTC. This encodes CASSFGDRPTYEQYF.

This clone counts as medium-sized (0.01 to 0.1%). This sequence joins TRBV5-3 and TRBJ1-1; D uncertain. Being an ORF, TRBV5-3 has a function that is uncertain. Trimming pared 1 base from V and 0 bases from J, leaving 10 bases between. CDR3 length: 15 amino acids. CDR3 nucleotide sequence: TGTGCCAGAAGCTTGCTTCGCAGAATGAACACTGAAGCTTTCTTT. Translated, it gives CARSLLRRMNTEAFF.

This chain joins TRBV30 and TRBJ2-1; maybe TRBD2 (7 bases). The germline gives CDR1 GTSNPN, CDR2 SVGIG (reference sequence). The ends were cut back, 1 base at V and 2 bases at J, with 9 bases in the middle. CDR3 length equals 14 residues. CDR3 protein: CAWSGGGPYNEQFF. The CDR3 nucleotides read TGTGCCTGGAGTGGCGGGGGCCCCTACAATGAGCAGTTCTTC. The full variable domain, completed using reference TRBV30 and TRBJ2-1, is SQTIHQWPATLVQPVGSPLSLECTVEGTSNPNLYWYRQAAGRGLQLLFYSVGIGQISSEVPQNLSASRPQDRQFILSSKKLLLSDSGFYLCAWSGGGPYNEQFFGPGTRLTVL.

The rearrangement links TRBV9 to TRBJ2-1; 10 nucleotides line up with TRBD2. Germline loops: CDR1 SGDLS, CDR2 YYNGEE. CDR3 length: 15 amino acids. J gave up 9 bases and V 2 bases, and 8 bases lay outside the gene matches. The CDR3 loop reads CASSVFSGGAGEQFF. The CDR3 coding sequence is TGTGCCAGCAGCGTCTTCAGCGGGGGGGCTGGTGAGCAGTTCTTC.

The V gene is TRBV28, the J gene TRBJ1-4, with TRBD1 identical over 7 bases. V gave up 5 bases and J gave up 7 bases; unmatched junction bases: 7. This CDR3 spans 14 amino acids. Germline V CDR1 and CDR2: MDHEN, SYDVKM. The CDR3 nucleotides read TGTGCCAGCAGTACTGAGGGGGCGGGTGAAAAACTGTTTTTT. Translation: CASSTEGAGEKLFF.

In its sample, this clone was seen a few times. The genes are TRBV19 and TRBJ1-4; D ambiguous. Germline V gene lookup returns CDR1 LNHDA and CDR2 SQIVND (reference sequence). This CDR3 is 15 amino acids long. V lost 6 bases, J lost 5 bases, and 16 bases lay in between. CDR3 nucleotide sequence: TGTGCCAGTAGCCTATTCGAGGGTCGCAATGAAAAACTGTTTTTT. It yields the protein CASSLFEGRNEKLFF.

This clone has only one observation. This rearrangement joins TRBV5-1 to TRBJ2-5, with D tentatively TRBD1 (6 bases). The J call may not be correct, given that the DNA end is closer to TRBJ2-7. Germline V gene lookup returns CDR1 SGHRS and CDR2 YFSETQ. The CDR3 runs 14 residues. CDR3 region: CASSAGTPAYEQYF. In nucleotides, the CDR3 is TGCGCCAGCAGCGCCGGGACACCGGCCTACGAGCAGTACTTC.

The rearrangement links TRBV6-5 to TRBJ2-5; D gene uncertain. V lost 8 bases to trimming and J lost 4 bases, with 11 bases between them. The CDR3 sequence is 12 residues long. Germline CDR1 is MNHEY and CDR2 is SVGAGI. The CDR3 DNA reads TGTGCCAGCTGGCCGTTTGGAGAGACCCAGTACTTC. Protein: CASWPFGETQYF.

V usage is TRBV5-6 and J usage is TRBJ1-2, with D hard to call. V lost 1 base and J 7 bases, leaving 5 bases between the germline ends. The CDR3 loop spans 11 amino acids. Germline V gene data show CDR1 as SGHDT and CDR2 as YYEEEE. The DNA for the CDR3 is TGTGCCAGCAGCTTGCACGGTGGCTACACCTTC. Its protein is CASSLHGGYTF.

This clone was seen more than once but under ten times. This chain uses TRBV7-3 with TRBJ1-6, with no clear D. Trimming shortened V by 2 bases and J by 7 bases, and 6 bases separated the two germline ends. CDR3 length equals 13 residues. From germline, CDR1 is SGHTA and CDR2 FQGTGA. The CDR3 coding sequence is TGTGCCAGCAGCTTATTGGAGAATTCACCCCTCCACTTT. This translates into CASSLLENSPLHF.

The J gene is TRBJ2-7, the V gene TRBV10-2; TRBD2 aligns across 7 bases. Germline V CDR1 and CDR2: WSHSY, SAAADI. This CDR3 comprises 15 residues. V gave up 3 bases and J gave up 1 base; unmatched junction bases: 6. The CDR3 coding sequence is TGCGCCAGCAGTGATTGGAGCGGGGTATCCTACGAGCAGTACTTC. Translated: CASSDWSGVSYEQYF.

The chain has TRBV4-3 and TRBJ1-1, with D possibly TRBD1 on 5 matching bases. Trimming removed 1 base from V and 1 base from J, with 10 bases in between. Germline loops: CDR1 LGHNA, CDR2 YSLEER. This CDR3 is built from 15 residues. The CDR3, as DNA: TGCGCCAGCAGCCAAGGAAGACAGTCGAACACTGAAGCTTTCTTT. Amino acids: CASSQGRQSNTEAFF.

The chain recombines TRBV28 with TRBJ2-1; weak D call: TRBD2 (5 bases). V lost 7 bases to trimming and J lost 8 bases, with 18 bases between them. The CDR3 is made up of 14 amino acids. Germline CDR1 reads MDHEN; CDR2 reads SYDVKM. CDR3 nucleotide sequence: TGTGCCAGCACTACTCAGACCGGGGTGGATGAGCAGTTCTTC. Encoded protein: CASTTQTGVDEQFF.

The chain joins TRBV10-2 to TRBJ2-4; TRBD2 might be the D (7 bases). Looked up from germline, CDR1 is WSHSY and CDR2 is SAAADI. Between the trimmed V and J ends, which lost 0 bases and 6 bases, there was a span of 18 bases. The CDR3 is 17 residues long. The CDR3 spells CASSESLLGGPRNIQYF. CDR3 DNA: TGCGCCAGCAGTGAGTCCCTTTTGGGGGGGCCCAGAAACATTCAGTACTTC.

The V and J genes are TRBV5-1 and TRBJ1-4; D is undetermined. Germline loops: CDR1 SGHRS, CDR2 YFSETQ. The CDR3 length is 14 residues. Trimming left V 1 base short and J 3 bases short, with 7 bases between. CDR3 nucleotides: TGCGCCAGCAGCTTGCCCGGTCCTAATGAAAAACTGTTTTTT. It encodes CASSLPGPNEKLFF.

This chain links TRBV13 with TRBJ2-1; 7 positions match TRBD2. This CDR3 comprises 15 residues. Looked up from germline, CDR1 is PRHDT and CDR2 is FYEKMQ (reference sequence). V shed 3 bases and J 6 bases; nucleotides not matched to a gene: 8. The CDR3 reads CASSFEAVAGNEQFF. DNA of the CDR3: TGTGCCAGCAGCTTCGAAGCGGTAGCGGGCAATGAGCAGTTCTTC.

The chain couples TRBV18 to TRBJ2-7; 8 nucleotides align to TRBD1. Germline CDR1 reads KGHSH; CDR2 reads LQKENI. CDR3 length: 14 amino acids. The V segment lost 3 bases and the J segment 1 base; nucleotides outside the gene matches: 2. CDR3 bases: TGTGCCAGCTCACCCCGGGACAGGTCCTACGAGCAGTACTTC. As protein: CASSPRDRSYEQYF. The variable domain in full, with the rest retrieved from reference TRBV18 and TRBJ2-7, is NAGVMQNPRHLVRRRGQEARLRCSPMKGHSHVYWYRQLPEEGLKFMVYLQKENIIDESGMPKERFSAEFPKEGPSILRIQQVVRGDSAAYFCASSPRDRSYEQYFGPGTRLTVT.

The genes are TRBV7-2 and TRBJ1-2; unclear D gene. Deletions cut 3 bases from V and 0 bases from J, with 8 bases between. Germline CDR1 and CDR2: SGHTA and FQGNSA. This CDR3 contains 14 residues. The CDR3 spells CASSFQAANYGYTF. CDR3 nucleotides: TGTGCCAGCAGCTTCCAGGCAGCTAACTATGGCTACACCTTC.